The rows below give T cell receptor beta chains drawn from one sample of a study of beta chain features in type 1 diabetes. Method: immunoSEQ multiplex PCR; TCRdb's copy keeps in-frame clones and lacks some. Of over 150,000 clones in the sample, around 10% are singletons; the top ten hold around 0.5%. Sequenced material: central memory CD4+ T cells from blood. These receptors all come from a man younger than 40 with type 1 diabetes. Both conserved end residues are part of each CDR3. The D gene is left open where the match is weak. Not every row has a clone size; where given, it reads once, few, many or a size class.

CDR3	DNA	V	J	D	size
CASSLMLMAGNTGELFF	TGTGCCAGCAGTTTAATGTTGATGGCAGGGAACACCGGGGAGCTGTTTTTT	TRBV27	TRBJ2-2	NA	NA
CASHSKGYSNDEQFF	TGTGCCAGCCACTCGAAGGGGTATTCCAACGATGAGCAGTTCTTC	TRBV7-2	TRBJ2-1	NA	NA
CASSQGQEGEKLFF	TGTGCCAGCAGCCAGGGTCAGGAAGGTGAAAAACTGTTTTTT	TRBV14	TRBJ1-4	NA	NA
CASSSGKGQPQHF	TGTGCCAGCAGCTCGGGGAAAGGGCAGCCCCAGCATTTT	TRBV7-2	TRBJ1-5	NA	few
CASSLEPLGLAKGTQYF	TGTGCCAGCAGCTTAGAGCCCCTGGGACTAGCGAAGGGGACCCAGTACTTC	TRBV7-9	TRBJ2-5	TRBD2	NA
CASTPSGSIEAFF	TGTGCCAGTACCCCTTCAGGGTCGATTGAAGCTTTCTTT	TRBV19	TRBJ1-1	NA	few
CATAGGGSTQYF	TGTGCAACAGCGGGAGGGGGGAGTACGCAGTATTTT	TRBV6-5	TRBJ2-3	TRBD2	NA
CASRRFDRAYYGYTF	TGTGCCAGCAGACGCTTTGACAGGGCGTACTATGGCTACACCTTC	TRBV5-6	TRBJ1-2	TRBD1	few
CASSLPTGAELGYTF	TGTGCCAGCAGTTTACCGACAGGGGCAGAGCTTGGCTACACCTTC	TRBV28	TRBJ1-2	TRBD1	few
CASTRSSGNTIYF	TGTGCCAGCACCCGCAGCTCTGGAAACACCATATATTTT	TRBV6-6	TRBJ1-3	NA	NA
CASSPGGGGLAKNIQYF	TGTGCCAGCAGCCCGGGGGGAGGGGGGTTAGCCAAAAACATTCAGTACTTC	TRBV7-2	TRBJ2-4	NA	few
CASSYAPGQGHDEQYF	TGTGCCAGCAGTTACGCGCCGGGACAGGGGCACGACGAGCAGTACTTC	TRBV6-6	TRBJ2-7	TRBD1	NA
CSVGPGQGTSEAFF	TGCAGCGTTGGCCCGGGACAGGGGACTTCTGAAGCTTTCTTT	TRBV29-1	TRBJ1-1	TRBD1	few
CASSLGTDSGYTF	TGTGCCAGCAGCTTAGGCACGGACAGTGGCTACACCTTC	TRBV7-9	TRBJ1-2	NA	few
CASSFQSVATNEKLFF	TGTGCCAGCAGCTTTCAATCGGTTGCAACTAATGAAAAACTGTTTTTT	TRBV2	TRBJ1-4	NA	NA
CASSLTGLEGYTF	TGCGCCAGCAGTTTGACGGGGTTAGAAGGCTACACCTTC	TRBV4-1	TRBJ1-2	NA	NA
CASSQGASGNTIYF	TGCGCCAGCAGCCAAGGGGCCTCTGGAAACACCATATATTTT	TRBV4-3	TRBJ1-3	NA	NA
CSAELRGAGYGYTF	TGCAGCGCTGAACTTCGGGGGGCCGGCTATGGCTACACCTTC	TRBV29-1	TRBJ1-2	NA	few
CASSQEHRTAENTEAFF	TGTGCCAGCAGCCAAGAACATCGGACAGCCGAGAACACTGAAGCTTTCTTT	TRBV4-2	TRBJ1-1	NA	NA
CASSYDSITGELFF	TGTGCCAGCAGCTATGACAGCATCACCGGGGAGCTGTTTTTT	TRBV7-2	TRBJ2-2	NA	NA
CATSRTMGQGNEQFF	TGTGCCACCAGCAGAACTATGGGACAGGGTAATGAGCAGTTCTTC	TRBV15	TRBJ2-1	TRBD1	few
CATSGYYGYTF	TGTGCCACCTCAGGTTACTATGGCTACACCTTC	TRBV28	TRBJ1-2	NA	NA
CASSQRGGGNYGYTF	TGTGCCAGCAGTCAACGAGGAGGGGGCAACTATGGCTACACCTTC	TRBV7-2	TRBJ1-2	TRBD1	NA
CATSRSQGSTDTQYF	TGTGCCACCAGCAGGTCCCAGGGGAGCACAGATACGCAGTATTTT	TRBV15	TRBJ2-3	NA	few
CASSPTSYNEQFF	TGTGCCAGCAGCCCCACATCCTACAATGAGCAGTTCTTC	TRBV14	TRBJ2-1	NA	few
CASSQPLLAADLYNEQFF	TGTGCCAGCAGTCAACCTTTACTAGCGGCTGACCTATACAATGAGCAGTTCTTC	TRBV28	TRBJ2-1	TRBD2	few
CASRSAGGSNYGYTF	TGTGCCAGCAGGTCCGCGGGGGGATCCAACTATGGCTACACCTTC	TRBV5-4	TRBJ1-2	NA	few
CASSQDTAGPLEQYF	TGTGCCAGCAGCCAAGACACAGCGGGGCCGCTCGAGCAGTACTTC	TRBV4-2	TRBJ2-7	TRBD2	few
CASSADMTGGYEQYF	TGTGCCAGCAGCGCGGATATGACAGGGGGCTACGAGCAGTACTTC	TRBV2	TRBJ2-7	TRBD1	NA
CASSSTSGRTQYF	TGTGCCAGCAGTTCGACTAGCGGGAGGACGCAGTATTTT	TRBV27	TRBJ2-3	TRBD2	NA
CASSLGLAGDEQFF	TGCGCCAGCAGCTTAGGACTAGCGGGAGATGAGCAGTTCTTC	TRBV5-1	TRBJ2-1	TRBD2	NA
CASSFGGSSYNEQFF	TGTGCCAGCAGCTTTGGGGGGAGCTCCTACAATGAGCAGTTCTTC	TRBV9	TRBJ2-1	NA	few
CAISETGTGVSGEQFF	TGTGCCATCAGTGAGACCGGGACAGGAGTATCAGGCGAGCAGTTCTTC	TRBV10-3	TRBJ2-1	TRBD1	few
CASKQGMNTEAFF	TGTGCCAGCAAACAGGGCATGAACACTGAAGCTTTCTTT	TRBV11-2	TRBJ1-1	NA	few
CASGSGDSFDTEAFF	TGTGCCAGCGGTTCGGGGGACAGTTTCGACACTGAAGCTTTCTTT	TRBV7-9	TRBJ1-1	TRBD1	NA
CASSSTSGNYNEQFF	TGTGCCAGCTCGTCGACTAGCGGGAATTACAATGAGCAGTTCTTC	TRBV18	TRBJ2-1	TRBD2	NA
CASSLERGTSYEQYF	TGTGCCAGCAGCTTAGAAAGGGGAACGTCCTACGAGCAGTACTTC	TRBV7-9	TRBJ2-7	NA	few
CASSPGVWTSPYNEQFF	TGTGCCAGCAGCCCCGGAGTATGGACTAGCCCCTACAATGAGCAGTTCTTC	TRBV11-2	TRBJ2-1	TRBD2	few
CSVGQGSPGEQFF	TGCAGCGTGGGTCAAGGGAGCCCGGGTGAGCAGTTCTTC	TRBV29-1	TRBJ2-1	NA	few
CAWSVRGQLYNEQFF	TGTGCCTGGAGTGTACGGGGACAGTTGTACAATGAGCAGTTCTTC	TRBV30	TRBJ2-1	TRBD1	NA
CASFFDRAHEQYF	TGTGCCAGCTTTTTCGACAGGGCGCACGAGCAGTACTTC	TRBV6-6	TRBJ2-7	TRBD1	NA
CASSRGSKNLGAGDDSYEQYF	TGCGCCAGCAGCCGCGGGTCGAAGAACCTGGGAGCGGGCGACGATTCCTACGAGCAGTACTTC	TRBV23-1	TRBJ2-7	NA	few
CASSYGTSGSDEQFF	TGTGCCAGCAGTTATGGGACTAGCGGGAGCGATGAGCAGTTCTTC	TRBV6-5	TRBJ2-1	TRBD2	NA
CASSSPASRYSNEQFF	TGTGCCAGCAGCTCCCCGGCTAGCCGCTACTCTAATGAGCAGTTCTTC	TRBV7-2	TRBJ2-1	NA	few
CASSSSGLAGEQYF	TGTGCCAGCAGCTCGTCTGGACTAGCGGGCGAGCAGTACTTC	TRBV7-9	TRBJ2-7	TRBD2	few
CASNSVYGTQYF	TGTGCCAGTAATAGCGTCTATGGGACCCAGTACTTC	TRBV19	TRBJ2-5	NA	few
CASSLSSGDPYEQYF	TGTGCCAGCAGCTTAAGTAGCGGGGATCCCTACGAGCAGTACTTC	TRBV7-2	TRBJ2-7	TRBD2	NA
CSVAGTSGRGEQYF	TGCAGCGTTGCCGGGACTAGTGGTCGGGGGGAGCAGTACTTC	TRBV29-1	TRBJ2-7	TRBD2	few
CASSLQGFDEQFF	TGCGCCAGCAGCTTGCAGGGGTTCGATGAGCAGTTCTTC	TRBV5-1	TRBJ2-1	NA	few
CASSLYRGGNTIYF	TGTGCCAGCAGCTTGTACAGGGGTGGAAACACCATATATTTT	TRBV5-6	TRBJ1-3	TRBD1	few
CSSRGDRGEQYF	TGCAGCTCCCGGGGGGACAGGGGGGAGCAGTACTTC	TRBV29-1	TRBJ2-7	TRBD1	NA
CAWTSGNYNEQFF	TGTGCCTGGACTAGCGGGAACTACAATGAGCAGTTCTTC	TRBV30	TRBJ2-1	TRBD2	NA
CASSGEGMGYGYTF	TGTGCCAGCAGTGGGGAGGGCATGGGCTATGGCTACACCTTC	TRBV2	TRBJ1-2	NA	NA